The source of this T cell receptor beta chain is a study of T cells in Graves' hyperthyroidism and ophthalmopathy. This CDR3 spans 15 amino acids. CDR1 is KGHSH, CDR2 LQKENI, per germline. V gave up 0 bases and J gave up 8 bases, with 13 bases separating them. Authors of the study amplified TCR beta CDR3 regions from RNA transcripts. HTBI primers were the set used in a first-round RT-PCR of the TCR CDR3. TCRdb reprocessed the multiplex PCR reads via MiXCR and lists one record per CDR3 protein. The sample yields approximately 600,000 distinct CDR3 sequences, roughly 15% seen once. Only a few counts were recorded for this clonotype.

V gene TRBV18 combines with J gene TRBJ1-4; D is undetermined. The clonotype was recovered from a young woman with Graves' hyperthyroidism. Material: blood. CDR3 protein: CASSPPRPNGEKLFF. The CDR3 coding sequence is TGTGCCAGCTCACCACCTCGACCTAATGGAGAAAAACTGTTTTTT.